This TCR beta chain was recovered during a study of T cell responses to AZD1222 COVID-19 vaccine. Findings of the study overall: Clonal diversity may have been underestimated, and the donors were mostly white British, with more females than males. Spike was spanned by vaccine-associated CD4 TCRs, with dominance at 160-218 and 743-854. Without day 14 samples, only post-peak T cell repertoires were studied.

Of note for this clone: The target antigen is unknown.

TCRdb's copy holds only in-frame clones and misses some; the assay was immunoSEQ multiplex PCR. The sample lists roughly 200,000 clones; about 93% were seen once. This sample comprised peripheral blood, obtained on day 0 of MenACWY control vaccination. This TCR was recovered from an adult in good health.

CDR3 DNA: TGTGCCTGGAGTGACGGGTCCCGGTGGACTGAAGCTTTCTTT. The encoded protein is CAWSDGSRWTEAFF. J is TRBJ1-1 and V is TRBV30, with D unclear. This CDR3 contains 14 residues. Between the trimmed V and J ends, which lost 1 base and 5 bases, there was a span of 14 bases. CDR1 is GTSNPN, CDR2 SVGIG, per germline (reference sequence).